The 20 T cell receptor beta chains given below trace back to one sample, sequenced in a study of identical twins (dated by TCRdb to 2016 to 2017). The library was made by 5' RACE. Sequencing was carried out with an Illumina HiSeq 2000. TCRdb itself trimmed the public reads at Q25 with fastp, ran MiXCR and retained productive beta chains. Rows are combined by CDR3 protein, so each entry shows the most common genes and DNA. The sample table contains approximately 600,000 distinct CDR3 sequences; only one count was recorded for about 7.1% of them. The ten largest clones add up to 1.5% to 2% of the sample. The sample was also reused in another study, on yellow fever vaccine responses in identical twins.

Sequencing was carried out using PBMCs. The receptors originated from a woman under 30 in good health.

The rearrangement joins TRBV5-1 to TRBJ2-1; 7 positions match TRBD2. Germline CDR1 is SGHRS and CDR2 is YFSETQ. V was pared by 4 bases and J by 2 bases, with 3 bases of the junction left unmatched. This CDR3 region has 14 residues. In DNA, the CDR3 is TGCGCCAGCAGCAACGGACTAGCCTACAATGAGCAGTTCTTC. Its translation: CASSNGLAYNEQFF.

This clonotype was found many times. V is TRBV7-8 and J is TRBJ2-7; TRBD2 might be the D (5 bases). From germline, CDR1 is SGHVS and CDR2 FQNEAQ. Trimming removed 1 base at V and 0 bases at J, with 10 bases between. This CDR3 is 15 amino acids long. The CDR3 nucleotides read TGTGCCAGCAGCTTAGTGGAGGACGGCTCCTACGAGCAGTACGTC. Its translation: CASSLVEDGSYEQYV.

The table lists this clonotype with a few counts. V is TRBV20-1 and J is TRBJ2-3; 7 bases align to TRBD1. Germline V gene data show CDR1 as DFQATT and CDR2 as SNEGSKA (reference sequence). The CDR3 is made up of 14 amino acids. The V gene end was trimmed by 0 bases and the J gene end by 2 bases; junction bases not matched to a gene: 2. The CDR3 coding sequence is TGCAGTGCTAGAGATGGGACAGACACAGATACGCAGTATTTT. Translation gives CSARDGTDTDTQYF.

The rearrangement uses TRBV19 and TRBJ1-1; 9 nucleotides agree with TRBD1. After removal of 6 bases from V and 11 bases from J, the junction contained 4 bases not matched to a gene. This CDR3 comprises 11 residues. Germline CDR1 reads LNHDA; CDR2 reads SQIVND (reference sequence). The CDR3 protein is CASRDRGSAFF. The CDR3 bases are TGTGCCAGTAGAGACAGGGGGTCGGCTTTCTTT. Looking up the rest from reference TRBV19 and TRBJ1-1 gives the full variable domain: DGGITQSPKYLFRKEGQNVTLSCEQNLNHDAMYWYRQDPGQGLRLIYYSQIVNDFQKGDIAEGYSVSREKKESFPLTVTSAQKNPTAFYLCASRDRGSAFFGQGTRLTVV.

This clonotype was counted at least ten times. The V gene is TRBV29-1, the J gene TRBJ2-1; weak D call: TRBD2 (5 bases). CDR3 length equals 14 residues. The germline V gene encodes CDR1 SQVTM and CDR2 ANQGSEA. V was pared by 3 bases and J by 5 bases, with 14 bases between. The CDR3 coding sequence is TGCAGCGTTGACCGGGAAAGGAAACACAATGAGCAGTTCTTC. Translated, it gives CSVDRERKHNEQFF.

CDR3 DNA: TGTGCCAGCAGTTTTTCGGGGGTTTCTGAAGCTTTCTTT. It specifies CASSFSGVSEAFF. V gene TRBV27 combines with J gene TRBJ1-1; the D gene is possibly TRBD1 (5 bases). The germline CDR1 and CDR2 sequences are MNHEY and SMNVEV (reference sequence). The CDR3 sequence is 13 residues long. V lost 3 bases and J lost 6, with 11 bases in between.

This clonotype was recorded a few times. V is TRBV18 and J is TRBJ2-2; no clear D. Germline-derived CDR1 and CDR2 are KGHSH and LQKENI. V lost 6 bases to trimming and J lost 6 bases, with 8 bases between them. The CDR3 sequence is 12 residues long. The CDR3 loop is CASSAEAGELFF. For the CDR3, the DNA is TGTGCCAGCTCCGCCGAGGCCGGGGAGCTGTTTTTT.

The DNA for the CDR3 is TGCAGTGCTAGACCCGGGACAGGGGTCACCGGGGAGCTGTTTTTT. This codes for CSARPGTGVTGELFF. V and J are TRBV20-1 and TRBJ2-2, with 10 bases aligning to TRBD1. The V gene end was trimmed by 2 bases and the J gene end by 4 bases; junction bases not matched to a gene: 4. Germline V gene sequence: CDR1 DFQATT, CDR2 SNEGSKA (reference sequence). CDR3 length: 15 amino acids.

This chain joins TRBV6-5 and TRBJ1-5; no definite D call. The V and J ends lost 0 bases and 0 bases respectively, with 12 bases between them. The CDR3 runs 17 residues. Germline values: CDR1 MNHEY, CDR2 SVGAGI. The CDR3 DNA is TGTGCCAGCAGTTACTCGAGCGGTGGAGCTAGCAATCAGCCCCAGCATTTT. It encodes CASSYSSGGASNQPQHF.

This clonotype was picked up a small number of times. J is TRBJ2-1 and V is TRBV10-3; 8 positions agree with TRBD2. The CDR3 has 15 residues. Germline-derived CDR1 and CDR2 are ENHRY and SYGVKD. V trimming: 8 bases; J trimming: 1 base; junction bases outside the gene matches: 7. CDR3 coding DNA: TGTGCCATCGGCGGGGGCGGGGGGTCCTACAATGAGCAGTTCTTC. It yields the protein CAIGGGGGSYNEQFF.

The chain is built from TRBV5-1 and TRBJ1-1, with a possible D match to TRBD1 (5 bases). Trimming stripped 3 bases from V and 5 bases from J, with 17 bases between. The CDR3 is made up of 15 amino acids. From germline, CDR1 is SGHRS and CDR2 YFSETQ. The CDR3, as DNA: TGCGCCAGCAGCTACTCTGCAGGGTCCCCGACTGAAGCTTTCTTT. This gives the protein CASSYSAGSPTEAFF.

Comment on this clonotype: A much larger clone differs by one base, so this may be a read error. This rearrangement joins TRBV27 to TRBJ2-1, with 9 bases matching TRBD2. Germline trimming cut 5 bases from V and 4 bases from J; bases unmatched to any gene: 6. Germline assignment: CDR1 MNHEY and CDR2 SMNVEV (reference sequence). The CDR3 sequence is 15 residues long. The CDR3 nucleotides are TGTGCCAGCAGTCTGTCTAGCGGGATTTACAATGAGCAGTTCTTC. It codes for CASSLSSGIYNEQFF.

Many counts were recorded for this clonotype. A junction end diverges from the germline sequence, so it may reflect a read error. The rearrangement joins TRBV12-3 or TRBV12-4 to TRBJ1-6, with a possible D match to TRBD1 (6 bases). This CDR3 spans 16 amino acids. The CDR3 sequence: CASSLSGAWGNSPLHF. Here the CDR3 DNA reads TGTGCCAGCAGTTTATCAGGGGCCTGGGGAAATTCCCCCCTCCACTTT.

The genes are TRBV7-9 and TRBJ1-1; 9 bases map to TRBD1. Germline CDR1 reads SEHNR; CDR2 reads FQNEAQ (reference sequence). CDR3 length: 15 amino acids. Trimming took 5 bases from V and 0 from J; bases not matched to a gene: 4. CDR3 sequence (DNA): TGTGCCAGCAGCGCGACAGGGGGACTGAACACTGAAGCTTTCTTT. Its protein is CASSATGGLNTEAFF.

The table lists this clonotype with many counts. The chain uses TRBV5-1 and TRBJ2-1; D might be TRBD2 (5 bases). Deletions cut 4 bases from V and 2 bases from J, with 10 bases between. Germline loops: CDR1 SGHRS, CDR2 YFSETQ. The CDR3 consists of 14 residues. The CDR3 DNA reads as TGCGCCAGCAGCCTCGGGAACCCCTACAATGAGCAGTTCTTC. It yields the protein CASSLGNPYNEQFF.

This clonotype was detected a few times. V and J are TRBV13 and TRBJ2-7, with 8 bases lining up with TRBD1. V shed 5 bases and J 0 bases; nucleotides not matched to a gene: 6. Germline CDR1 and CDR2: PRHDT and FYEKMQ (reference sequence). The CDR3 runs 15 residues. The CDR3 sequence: CASSKGQAGSYEQYV. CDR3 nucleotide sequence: TGTGCCAGCAGCAAGGGACAGGCGGGCTCCTACGAGCAGTACGTC.

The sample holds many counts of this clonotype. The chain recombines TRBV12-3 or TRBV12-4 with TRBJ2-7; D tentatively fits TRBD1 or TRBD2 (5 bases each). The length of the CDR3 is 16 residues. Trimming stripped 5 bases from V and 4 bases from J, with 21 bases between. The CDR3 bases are TGTGCCAGCAGTGGCCGGGGCAAGCTAGGAGTTTACGAGCAGTACTTC. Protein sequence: CASSGRGKLGVYEQYF.

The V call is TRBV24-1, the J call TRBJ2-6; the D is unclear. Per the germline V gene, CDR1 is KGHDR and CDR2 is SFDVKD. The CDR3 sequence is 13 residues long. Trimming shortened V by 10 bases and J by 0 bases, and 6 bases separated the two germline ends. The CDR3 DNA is TGTGCCACAAGATCCTCTGGGGCCAACGTCCTGACTTTC. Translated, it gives CATRSSGANVLTF.

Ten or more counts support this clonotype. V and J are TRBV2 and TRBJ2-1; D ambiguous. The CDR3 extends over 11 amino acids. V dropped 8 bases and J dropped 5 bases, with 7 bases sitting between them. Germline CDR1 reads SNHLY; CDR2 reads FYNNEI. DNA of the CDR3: TGTGCCAGCGCTCGGGACAATGAGCAGTTCTTC. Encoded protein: CASARDNEQFF.

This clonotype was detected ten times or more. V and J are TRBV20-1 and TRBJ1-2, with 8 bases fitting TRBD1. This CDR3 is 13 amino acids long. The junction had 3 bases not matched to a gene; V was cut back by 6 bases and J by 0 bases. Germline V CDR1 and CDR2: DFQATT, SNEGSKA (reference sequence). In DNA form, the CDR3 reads TGCAGTGCCTCGGACAGGGCTAACTATGGCTACACCTTC. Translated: CSASDRANYGYTF.